Each of the 30 T cell receptor beta chains below was sequenced from the same sample in a study of PD-1 blockade in classical Hodgkin lymphoma. Every patient relapsed after autologous stem cell transplantation, and brentuximab vedotin exposure varied. Sequencing used immunoSEQ multiplex PCR; TCRdb keeps in-frame clones, though not all of them. There are about 110,000 clones in the sample; approximately 90% occur only once, and nearly 20% lies in the top ten. Sequenced here: peripheral blood mononuclear cells (PBMCs), sampled before the second cycle of nivolumab. These receptors came from a human donor with classical Hodgkin lymphoma.

The V call is TRBV7-9, the J call TRBJ1-1; TRBD1 might be the D (6 bases). V was trimmed by 6 bases and J by 1 base, leaving 9 bases between them. Germline CDR1 SEHNR, CDR2 FQNEAQ (reference sequence). The CDR3 sequence is 13 residues long. The CDR3 nucleotides read TGTGCCAGCAGGCAACAGGGGAACACTGAAGCTTTCTTT. Translating it yields CASRQQGNTEAFF.

V usage is TRBV5-6 and J usage is TRBJ2-7, with D maybe TRBD2 (5 bases). V lost 4 bases and J 3 bases, leaving 11 bases between the germline ends. This CDR3 is 13 amino acids long. Germline assignment: CDR1 SGHDT and CDR2 YYEEEE. For the CDR3, the DNA is TGTGCCAGCAGCCCGGCGGGCTTCTACGAGCAGTACTTC. This codes for CASSPAGFYEQYF.

With respect to this clone: The sample has other DNA sequences that encode this CDR3 too. The chain links TRBV6-5 to TRBJ1-1; the D gene is possibly TRBD1 (5 bases). The CDR3 is 13 residues long. CDR1 is MNHEY, CDR2 SVGAGI, per germline. The germline V and J ends were trimmed by 0 bases and 5 bases, with 7 bases remaining between them. CDR3: CASSYSRGTEAFF. The CDR3 DNA reads TGTGCCAGCAGTTACTCGAGGGGTACTGAAGCTTTCTTT.

The J gene is TRBJ1-2, the V gene TRBV10-1; the D is unclear. Per germline, CDR1 WNHNN and CDR2 SYGVQD (reference sequence). Between the trimmed V and J ends, which lost 3 bases and 4 bases, there was a span of 9 bases. The CDR3 sequence is 13 residues long. The CDR3 DNA is TGCGCCAGCAGTGATGGCAGTTTCTATGGCTACACCTTC. This gives the protein CASSDGSFYGYTF.

The rearrangement joins TRBV6-5 to TRBJ1-5; D is undetermined. CDR3 length equals 13 residues. Trimming removed 2 bases at V and 5 bases at J, with 7 bases between. Per the germline V gene, CDR1 is MNHEY and CDR2 is SVGAGI. CDR3 DNA: TGTGCCAGCAGTTACCGCACAGATCAGCCCCAGCATTTT. Amino acid sequence: CASSYRTDQPQHF.

The J gene is TRBJ2-7, the V gene TRBV4-3, with 11 bases aligning to TRBD1. Germline trimming cut 1 base from V and 2 bases from J; bases unmatched to any gene: 13. Germline CDR1 is LGHNA and CDR2 is YSLEER. The CDR3 is 19 residues long. This CDR3 is CASSQVWDRGRLAAYEQYF. The DNA of the CDR3 is TGCGCCAGCAGCCAAGTCTGGGACAGGGGGAGACTAGCAGCCTACGAGCAGTACTTC.

The rearrangement links TRBV27 to TRBJ2-7; perhaps TRBD2 as D (6 bases). The CDR3 has 14 amino acids. CDR1 is MNHEY, CDR2 SMNVEV, per germline (reference sequence). V was cut by 3 bases and J by 5 bases, with 14 bases left in between. CDR3 coding DNA: TGTGCCAGCAGTTTTGAAATAGGAGGGGACGAGCAGTACTTC. Translating gives CASSFEIGGDEQYF.

The chain combines TRBV27 with TRBJ1-1; TRBD1 might be the D (5 bases). The CDR3 contains 14 residues. The germline CDR1 and CDR2 sequences are MNHEY and SMNVEV (reference sequence). V was trimmed by 7 bases and J by 1 base, leaving 13 bases between them. The CDR3 sequence: CASTQPGENTEAFF. The DNA for the CDR3 is TGTGCCAGCACTCAACCGGGGGAGAACACTGAAGCTTTCTTT.

This clone was counted once. The chain recombines TRBV19 with TRBJ1-1; D gene unclear. The CDR3 consists of 14 residues. Germline loops: CDR1 LNHDA, CDR2 SQIVND (reference sequence). Trimming left V 1 base short and J 0 bases short, with 6 bases between. CDR3 DNA sequence: TGTGCCAGTAGTATAGTCCATCTGAACACTGAAGCTTTCTTT. It specifies CASSIVHLNTEAFF.

This chain connects TRBV5-4 to TRBJ2-3; 7 bases align to TRBD1. The V gene's germline CDR1 is SGHNT and CDR2 YYREEE (reference sequence). CDR3 length: 14 amino acids. Losses at the gene ends were 3 bases for V and 0 bases for J; bases not matched to a gene: 1. For the CDR3, the DNA is TGTGCCAGCAGCTCGGGACAGAGCACAGATACGCAGTATTTT. Its translation is CASSSGQSTDTQYF.

This clone was seen once. This rearrangement joins TRBV6-5 to TRBJ1-6; 7 nucleotides agree with TRBD1. V was clipped by 3 bases and J by 7 bases; unmatched bases: 3. The CDR3 covers 14 residues. The germline V gene has CDR1 MNHEY and CDR2 SVGAGI. The CDR3 loop is CASSYEQGNSPLHF. The CDR3 DNA reads TGTGCCAGCAGTTATGAACAGGGGAATTCACCCCTCCACTTT.

This clone was seen a few times. This rearrangement joins TRBV2 to TRBJ2-1, with D possibly TRBD2 on 6 matching bases. The CDR3 is made up of 13 amino acids. Trimming took 4 bases from V and 9 from J, leaving 13 bases between them. Germline V lookup: CDR1 SNHLY, CDR2 FYNNEI. The CDR3, as DNA: TGTGCCAGCAGTGGACTAGGATCAGGTGAGCAGTTCTTC. Translated, it gives CASSGLGSGEQFF.

The rearrangement links TRBV4-3 to TRBJ2-2; D not resolved. CDR1 and CDR2 (germline): LGHNA, YSLEER. The CDR3 contains 15 residues. Trimming took off 0 bases at V and 6 bases at J, with 11 bases between the two ends. CDR3 in DNA: TGCGCCAGCAGCCAAGATCAATTAGGGTCCGGGGAGCTGTTTTTT. Translated: CASSQDQLGSGELFF.

The table lists this clone with a few counts. Other DNA sequences in this specimen translate into the identical CDR3. CDR3 bases: TGTGCCAGCAGCTTAGGACAGGGCAAAGGAAAACTGTTTTTT. Its translation is CASSLGQGKGKLFF. The chain is built from TRBV7-9 and TRBJ1-4; TRBD1 matches at 7 bases. This CDR3 contains 14 residues. Germline loops: CDR1 SEHNR, CDR2 FQNEAQ (reference sequence). The V gene end was trimmed by 1 base and the J gene end by 10 bases; junction bases not matched to a gene: 6.

The chain employs TRBV5-1 and TRBJ2-2; 12 nucleotides match TRBD1. The V gene's germline CDR1 is SGHRS and CDR2 YFSETQ. The CDR3 is 15 residues long. With V trimmed by 3 bases and J by 9 bases, 6 bases remained unmatched. CDR3 nucleotides: TGCGCCAGCAGCTCACCCGGGACAGGGGGCCGGGAGCTGTTTTTT. Translating it yields CASSSPGTGGRELFF.

This chain joins TRBV5-1 and TRBJ2-7; D possibly corresponds to TRBD2 (5 bases). Deletions cut 0 bases from V and 6 bases from J, with 13 bases between. The CDR3 spans 14 residues. Germline loops: CDR1 SGHRS, CDR2 YFSETQ. CDR3 protein: CASSLELGLSEQYF. The DNA for the CDR3 is TGCGCCAGCAGCTTGGAACTTGGACTTTCCGAGCAGTACTTC.

V gene TRBV19 combines with J gene TRBJ1-5; 8 bases are a match to TRBD1. The V gene end was trimmed by 4 bases and the J gene end by 7 bases; junction bases not matched to a gene: 9. The CDR3 covers 15 residues. CDR1 is LNHDA and CDR2 is SQIVND in the germline V gene (reference sequence). This CDR3 reads CASSSLSGGRQPQHF. CDR3 coding DNA: TGTGCCAGTAGTAGTCTCTCAGGGGGCCGACAGCCCCAGCATTTT.

The chain links TRBV27 to TRBJ2-1, with 9 nucleotides matching TRBD2. The CDR3 length is 21 residues. CDR1 and CDR2 from the germline V gene are MNHEY and SMNVEV (reference sequence). The junction had 26 bases not matched to a gene; V was cut back by 3 bases and J by 8 bases. The CDR3 loop reads CASSLRPPGASGIIAGYEQFF. DNA of the CDR3: TGTGCCAGCAGTTTGAGACCTCCTGGGGCTAGCGGGATTATAGCAGGTTATGAGCAGTTCTTC.

V and J are TRBV7-2 and TRBJ1-1; D not certain. The germline V gene encodes CDR1 SGHTA and CDR2 FQGNSA. The CDR3 extends over 15 amino acids. V was pared by 3 bases and J by 1 base, with 12 bases between. The CDR3 DNA follows: TGTGCCAGCAGCTTTTACATTCAGAAGAACACTGAAGCTTTCTTT. Encoded protein: CASSFYIQKNTEAFF.

This chain connects TRBV7-2 to TRBJ2-2; D not resolved. Germline V gene sequence: CDR1 SGHTA, CDR2 FQGNSA. Trimming shortened V by 2 bases and J by 6 bases, and 13 bases separated the two germline ends. The CDR3 sequence is 15 residues long. The CDR3 sequence: CASSLLTLLAGELFF. CDR3 DNA: TGTGCCAGCAGCTTATTAACATTGCTAGCCGGGGAGCTGTTTTTT.

In its sample, this clone was seen once. J is TRBJ2-7 and V is TRBV13; TRBD2 might be the D (5 bases). V was trimmed by 8 bases and J by 3 bases, leaving 17 bases between them. Germline V gives CDR1 PRHDT, CDR2 FYEKMQ (reference sequence). This CDR3 is 14 amino acids long. The CDR3 coding sequence is TGTGCCAGCCGACTCGCCGGGGTAGGCTACGAGCAGTACTTC. Protein: CASRLAGVGYEQYF.

This chain links TRBV4-2 with TRBJ2-5; 8 bases match TRBD2. Germline CDR1 and CDR2: LGHNA and YNFKEQ. V dropped 4 bases and J dropped 4; count of bases not matched to a gene: 11. The CDR3 length is 16 residues. DNA for the CDR3: TGTGCCAGCAGCCTCGCACCGGGAGGGGGGGGAGAGACCCAGTACTTC. This translates into CASSLAPGGGGETQYF.

This clone was picked up one time. This chain uses TRBV7-2 with TRBJ2-1, with D hard to call. Trimming shortened V by 3 bases and J by 1 base, and 10 bases separated the two germline ends. This CDR3 contains 15 residues. CDR1 is SGHTA and CDR2 is FQGNSA in the germline V gene. In nucleotides, the CDR3 is TGTGCCAGCAGCTTTGGCGGAAGATCCTACAATGAGCAGTTCTTC. Amino acids: CASSFGGRSYNEQFF.

This chain joins TRBV7-7 and TRBJ2-5; the D gene is possibly TRBD2 (5 bases). From germline, CDR1 is SSHAT and CDR2 FNYEAQ (reference sequence). Between the trimmed V and J ends, which lost 4 bases and 2 bases, there was a span of 17 bases. The CDR3 is made up of 16 amino acids. The CDR3 coding sequence is TGTGCCAGCAGCTCTGCGGGCACCGAGGGACAAGAGACCCAGTACTTC. It codes for CASSSAGTEGQETQYF.

The DNA of the CDR3 is TGTGCCAGCAGCGACAGAGGGGAAATGGGGTCCTACGAGCAGTACTTC. Residues: CASSDRGEMGSYEQYF. The rearrangement uses TRBV7-8 and TRBJ2-7, with D possibly called TRBD1 or TRBD2 (5 bases each). The CDR3 contains 16 residues. V was trimmed by 5 bases and J by 1 base, leaving 18 bases between them. The germline V gene encodes CDR1 SGHVS and CDR2 FQNEAQ.

This clone was detected only a few times. The genes are TRBV29-1 and TRBJ2-7, with 9 bases identical to TRBD1. From germline, CDR1 is SQVTM and CDR2 ANQGSEA. This CDR3 region has 15 residues. Unmatched junction bases numbered 11, after V lost 4 bases and J lost 4 bases. For the CDR3, the DNA is TGCAGCGTTGCCGATATGACAGGGGGTATATACGAGCAGTACTTC. Translating gives CSVADMTGGIYEQYF.

The chain couples TRBV5-1 to TRBJ1-3; no definite D call. This CDR3 is built from 14 residues. Germline CDR1 reads SGHRS; CDR2 reads YFSETQ. The V end lost 0 bases, the J end lost 6 bases, and 10 bases lay between the germline ends. CDR3 bases: TGCGCCAGCAGCTTGGGGGGATTCGAAAACACCATATATTTT. Amino acids: CASSLGGFENTIYF.

The rearrangement uses TRBV5-1 and TRBJ1-1; TRBD1 agrees at 7 bases. This CDR3 is 13 amino acids long. J lost 10 bases, V lost 4 bases, and 10 bases had no gene match. CDR1 SGHRS and CDR2 YFSETQ come from the germline V gene. As DNA, the CDR3 is TGCGCCAGCAGCCAGGAAGGGGGCCAGGGAGCTTTCTTT. Protein: CASSQEGGQGAFF.

This clone came up once. The chain uses TRBV19 and TRBJ2-7, with a weak D call TRBD2 (6 bases). Germline CDR1 and CDR2: LNHDA and SQIVND (reference sequence). The CDR3 sequence is 13 residues long. The V gene lost 3 bases and the J gene lost 3 bases, with 9 bases spanning the gap. The CDR3 nucleotides are TGTGCCAGTAGTATTGTGGGAGGCTACGAGCAGTACTTC. Translating gives CASSIVGGYEQYF. The whole variable domain, filled in from reference TRBV19 and TRBJ2-7, reads DGGITQSPKYLFRKEGQNVTLSCEQNLNHDAMYWYRQDPGQGLRLIYYSQIVNDFQKGDIAEGYSVSREKKESFPLTVTSAQKNPTAFYLCASSIVGGYEQYFGPGTRLTVT.

This rearrangement joins TRBV7-6 to TRBJ2-1; D possibly corresponds to TRBD2 (6 bases). V lost 5 bases and J lost 0, with 11 bases in between. Per the germline V gene, CDR1 is SGHVS and CDR2 is FNYEAQ. The CDR3 is 15 residues long. The CDR3 sequence is CASSISGSSYNEQFF. CDR3 nucleotides: TGTGCCAGCAGCATTAGCGGTAGCTCCTACAATGAGCAGTTCTTC.